Presented here are 8 T cell receptor beta chains from one specimen sequenced in a study of T-cell reconstitution after alpha-beta-depleted transplantation in children. Unique molecular identifiers were incorporated when the TCRbeta library was constructed. TCRdb reprocessed the PCR reads with MiXCR, giving one entry per CDR3 protein. The top ten clones hold 4.5% to 7% of a sample with around 380,000 distinct CDR3 sequences, roughly 11% of them seen once. The sample here was PBMCs from the stem cell graft donor, taken from the stem cell graft. The receptors derive from a human donor who donated a stem cell graft to a child with acute myeloid leukemia.

This clonotype was seen a handful of times. The genes are TRBV27 and TRBJ2-3; no definite D call. Germline V gene data show CDR1 as MNHEY and CDR2 as SMNVEV (reference sequence). The V end lost 3 bases, the J end lost 2 bases, and 9 bases lay between the germline ends. The CDR3 runs 14 residues. The CDR3 sequence: CASSFPGITDTQYF. In DNA, the CDR3 is TGTGCCAGCAGTTTTCCCGGTATCACAGATACGCAGTATTTT.

This sequence joins TRBV12-3 or TRBV12-4 and TRBJ1-3, with D possibly being TRBD1 (6 bases). With 5 bases removed from V and 3 bases from J, the gap between germline ends came to 11 bases. This CDR3 is built from 14 residues. As DNA, the CDR3 is TGTGCCAGCAGTCGAAAGGGGGTTGGAAACACCATATATTTT. Translation gives CASSRKGVGNTIYF.

This clonotype was detected only a few times. This chain connects TRBV20-1 to TRBJ2-3; 7 nucleotides agree with TRBD2. J lost 2 bases, V lost 2 bases, and 7 bases had no gene match. The CDR3 loop spans 15 amino acids. Germline V CDR1 and CDR2: DFQATT, SNEGSKA (reference sequence). The CDR3 is CSARSGGGNTDTQYF. The CDR3 DNA sequence: TGCAGTGCTAGAAGTGGCGGGGGAAACACAGATACGCAGTATTTT.

This clonotype was counted at least ten times. This chain uses TRBV30 with TRBJ2-1; possible D gene TRBD1, 5 bases. Germline V lookup: CDR1 GTSNPN, CDR2 SVGIG (reference sequence). The CDR3 length is 15 residues. V lost 0 bases, J lost 9 bases, and 18 bases lay in between. CDR3 bases: TGTGCCTGGAGTGTAAGTAGGGGCCGCGTAACTGAGCAGTTCTTC. It yields the protein CAWSVSRGRVTEQFF. Filled out from reference TRBV30 and TRBJ2-1, the complete variable domain reads SQTIHQWPATLVQPVGSPLSLECTVEGTSNPNLYWYRQAAGRGLQLLFYSVGIGQISSEVPQNLSASRPQDRQFILSSKKLLLSDSGFYLCAWSVSRGRVTEQFFGPGTRLTVL.

This chain connects TRBV21-1 to TRBJ2-5; TRBD2 is the table's D call, not checked against the DNA. TRBV21-1 is described as a pseudogene. The CDR3 covers 17 residues. The CDR3 spells CASSKPWTSGGGETQYF. The DNA of the CDR3 is TGTGCCAGCAGCAAACCCTGGACTAGCGGGGGTGGGGAGACCCAGTACTTC.

The rearrangement joins TRBV20-1 to TRBJ2-1, with 15 bases lining up with TRBD2. CDR3 size: 14 residues. Germline V gives CDR1 DFQATT, CDR2 SNEGSKA (reference sequence). Trimming cost V 5 bases and J 7 bases; bases outside gene matches: 3. This CDR3 is CSAFGTSGGNEQFF. CDR3 in DNA: TGCAGTGCTTTCGGGACTAGCGGGGGGAATGAGCAGTTCTTC.

This clonotype was counted only a few times. The chain is built from TRBV27 and TRBJ1-1; D uncertain. Germline-derived CDR1 and CDR2 are MNHEY and SMNVEV (reference sequence). The CDR3 totals 13 residues. Between the trimmed V and J ends, which lost 5 bases and 3 bases, there was a span of 10 bases. The CDR3 bases are TGTGCCAGCAGTCGTGGGCCCTACACTGAAGCTTTCTTT. This codes for CASSRGPYTEAFF.

The chain combines TRBV7-2 with TRBJ2-5; D possibly corresponds to TRBD2 (6 bases). The CDR3 runs to 16 residues. The germline V gene encodes CDR1 SGHTA and CDR2 FQGNSA. V was shortened by 3 bases and J by 5 bases, with 19 bases between the two germline ends. CDR3 bases: TGTGCCAGCAGCTTGTCGGGACTCCCTGGGTGGGAGACCCAGTACTTC. Protein sequence: CASSLSGLPGWETQYF.